This T cell receptor (beta chain) comes out of a study of OX40 agonist ivuxolimab in advanced cancers. The protocol was immunoSEQ multiplex PCR, while the TCRdb copy is restricted to in-frame clones and leaves out a portion. Of 74,000 or so clones detected, over 80% appear once; the ten largest clones hold 0.32%. The germline CDR1 and CDR2 sequences are MGHRA and YSYEKL. Deletions cut 7 bases from V and 0 bases from J, with 15 bases between. CDR3 length: 15 residues. This specimen was CD4+ or CD8+ T cells sorted from blood, taken in a trial of the OX40 agonist ivuxolimab. This clonotype originated in an adult with an advanced solid tumor such as melanoma, head and neck, liver or kidney cancer. The rearrangement links TRBV4-1 to TRBJ2-5; D ambiguous. This CDR3 is CASNLFPTDQETQYF. The CDR3 nucleotides are TGCGCCAGCAACCTTTTCCCCACGGACCAAGAGACCCAGTACTTC.